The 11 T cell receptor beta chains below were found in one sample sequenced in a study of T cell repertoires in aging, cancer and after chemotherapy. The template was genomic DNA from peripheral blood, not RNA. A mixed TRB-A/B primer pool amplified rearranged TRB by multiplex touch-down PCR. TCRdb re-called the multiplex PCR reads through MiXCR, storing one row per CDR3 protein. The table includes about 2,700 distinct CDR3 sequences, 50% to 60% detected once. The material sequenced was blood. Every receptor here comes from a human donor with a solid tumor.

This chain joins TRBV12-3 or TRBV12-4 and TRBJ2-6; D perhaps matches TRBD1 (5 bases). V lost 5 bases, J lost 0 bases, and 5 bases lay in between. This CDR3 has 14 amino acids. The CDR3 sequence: CASSDSSGANVLTF. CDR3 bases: TGTGCCAGCAGTGACAGCTCTGGGGCCAACGTCCTGACTTTC.

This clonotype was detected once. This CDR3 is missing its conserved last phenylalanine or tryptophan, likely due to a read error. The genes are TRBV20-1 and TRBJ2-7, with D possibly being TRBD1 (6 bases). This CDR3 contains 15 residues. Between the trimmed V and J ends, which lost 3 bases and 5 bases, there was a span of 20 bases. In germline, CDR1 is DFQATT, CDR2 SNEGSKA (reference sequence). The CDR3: CSASGSQQGLDEQYL. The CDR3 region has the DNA TGCAGTGCTAGTGGGTCCCAGCAGGGGTTGGACGAGCAGTACTTA.

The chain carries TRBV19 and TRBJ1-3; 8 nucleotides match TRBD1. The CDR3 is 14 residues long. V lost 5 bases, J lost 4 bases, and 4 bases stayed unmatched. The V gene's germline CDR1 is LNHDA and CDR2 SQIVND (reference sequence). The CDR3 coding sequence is TGTGCCAGTAGTGATGGACAGGGAGGAAACACCATATATTTT. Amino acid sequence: CASSDGQGGNTIYF.

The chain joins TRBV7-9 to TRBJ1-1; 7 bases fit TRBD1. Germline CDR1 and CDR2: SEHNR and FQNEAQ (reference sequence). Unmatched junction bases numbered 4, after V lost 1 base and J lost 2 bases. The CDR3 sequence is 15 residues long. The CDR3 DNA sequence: TGTGCCAGCAGCTTAGAAGGGGGCCGCAACACTGAAGCTTTCTTT. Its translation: CASSLEGGRNTEAFF.

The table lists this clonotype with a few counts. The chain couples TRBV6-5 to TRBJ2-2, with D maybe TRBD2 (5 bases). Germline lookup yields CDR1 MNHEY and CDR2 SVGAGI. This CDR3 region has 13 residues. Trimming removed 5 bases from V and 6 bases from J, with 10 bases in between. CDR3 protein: CASSAMGAGELFF. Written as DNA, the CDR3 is TGTGCCAGCAGTGCCATGGGAGCCGGGGAGCTGTTTTTT.

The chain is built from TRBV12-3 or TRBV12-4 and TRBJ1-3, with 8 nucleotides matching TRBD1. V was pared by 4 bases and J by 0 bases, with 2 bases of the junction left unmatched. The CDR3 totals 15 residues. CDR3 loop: CASSWTGHSGNTIYF. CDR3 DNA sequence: TGTGCCAGCAGTTGGACAGGGCACTCTGGAAACACCATATATTTT.

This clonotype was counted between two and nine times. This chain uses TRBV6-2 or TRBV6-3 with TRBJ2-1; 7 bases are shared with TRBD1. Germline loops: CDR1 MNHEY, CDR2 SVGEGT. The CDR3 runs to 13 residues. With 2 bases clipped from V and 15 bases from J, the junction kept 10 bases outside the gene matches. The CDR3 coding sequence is TGTGCCAGCAGTTACACGACAGGGAAGGATCCGTTCTTC. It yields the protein CASSYTTGKDPFF.

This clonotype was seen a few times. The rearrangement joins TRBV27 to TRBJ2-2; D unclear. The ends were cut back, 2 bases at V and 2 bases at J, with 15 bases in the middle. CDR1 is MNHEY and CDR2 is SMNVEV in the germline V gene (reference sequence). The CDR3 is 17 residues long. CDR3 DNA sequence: TGTGCCAGCAGTTTAATTCGAGGATATCGTAACACCGGGGAGCTGTTTTTT. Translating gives CASSLIRGYRNTGELFF.

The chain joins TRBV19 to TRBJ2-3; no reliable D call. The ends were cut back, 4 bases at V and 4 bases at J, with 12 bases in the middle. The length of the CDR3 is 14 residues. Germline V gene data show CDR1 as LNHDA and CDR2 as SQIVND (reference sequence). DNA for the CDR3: TGTGCCAGTAGTACCGGCGTCCATTCAGATACGCAGTATTTT. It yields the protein CASSTGVHSDTQYF.

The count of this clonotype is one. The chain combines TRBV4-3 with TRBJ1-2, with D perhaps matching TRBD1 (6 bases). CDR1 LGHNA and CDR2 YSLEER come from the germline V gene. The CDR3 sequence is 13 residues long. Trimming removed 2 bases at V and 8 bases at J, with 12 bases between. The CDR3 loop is CASSQPQGSGYTF. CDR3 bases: TGCGCCAGCAGCCAACCTCAGGGGAGCGGCTACACCTTC.

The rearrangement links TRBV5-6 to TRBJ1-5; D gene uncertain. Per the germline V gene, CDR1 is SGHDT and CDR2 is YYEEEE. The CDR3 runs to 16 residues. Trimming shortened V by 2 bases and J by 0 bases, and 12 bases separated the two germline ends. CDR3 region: CASSFGGRSSNQPQHF. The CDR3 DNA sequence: TGTGCCAGCAGCTTTGGTGGAAGGTCTAGCAATCAGCCCCAGCATTTT.